Here is one T cell receptor (beta chain) with its context. Its antigen is not known. The data stem from a study of shared clonotypes between healthy human individuals. Broader study findings: Sampling covered blood only; tissue repertoires likely differ.

The CDR3 has 13 residues. Looked up from germline, CDR1 is LNHDA and CDR2 is SQIVND (reference sequence). Deletions cut 6 bases from V and 0 bases from J, with 6 bases between. The table came from immunoSEQ multiplex PCR; TCRdb's copy has only in-frame clones and leaves some out. The sample yields about 960,000 clones, approximately 80% seen once. Sequencing used memory CD4+ T cells sorted from blood. Described subset: CD45RA-negative fraction. The receptor comes from a man aged 18 to 30 in good health. The chain carries TRBV19 and TRBJ1-5; no firm D call. CDR3 region: CASRSYSNQPQHF. The CDR3 coding sequence is TGTGCCAGTAGAAGCTATAGCAATCAGCCCCAGCATTTT.